The TCR beta chain under discussion was sequenced for a study of beta chain features in type 1 diabetes. The length of the CDR3 is 15 residues. V was pared by 4 bases and J by 4 bases, with 16 bases between. Germline assignment: CDR1 SGHAT and CDR2 FQNNGV. Expressed TCRB transcripts were sequenced because the entire RNA isolate underwent reverse transcription. Using immunoSEQ multiplex PCR, the repertoire was profiled, and TCRdb retains in-frame clones only, with some absent. The data hold about 240,000 clones, with over 11% observed a single time. Concerning this clone itself: The antigen is not known.

Broader study findings: Here, the possible influence of HLA type (on TCRB rearrangement) remained unresolved. Moderate yet significant TCRB CDR3 shortening was seen in Type 1 diabetes patients in all four CD4+ subsets.

Input material: naive CD4+ T cells from blood. This sequence joins TRBV11-2 and TRBJ2-5, with D perhaps matching TRBD2 (5 bases). The sequence derives from a man aged 30 to 45 with type 1 diabetes. The CDR3 sequence: CASSSTRAARETQYF. In DNA, the CDR3 is TGTGCCAGCAGCTCCACTAGGGCCGCTCGAGAGACCCAGTACTTC. The full variable domain, in which reference TRBV11-2 and TRBJ2-5 provide the parts outside the CDR3, is EAGVAQSPRYKIIEKRQSVAFWCNPISGHATLYWYQQILGQGPKLLIQFQNNGVVDDSQLPKDRFSAERLKGVDSTLKIQPAKLEDSAVYLCASSSTRAARETQYFGPGTRLLVL.